These 16 T cell receptor beta chains share one sample of origin, sequenced in a study of read filtering for tumor transcriptome and immune sequencing. From approximately 430 ng of RNA, a library with molecular barcoded alpha/delta and beta/gamma adaptors was made. MiXCR, run by TCRdb on the reads, gives a single entry per CDR3 protein. Of tens of thousands of distinct CDR3 sequences in the sample, roughly 19% were seen once. The source material was a population of CD138-negative cells sorted from bone marrow. These receptor sequences come from a donor older than 35 with multiple myeloma.

This clonotype was found many times. V and J are TRBV3-1 and TRBJ1-1; D is unresolved. The DNA end is a closer match to TRBJ1-6, so the J assignment may be wrong. Per the germline V gene, CDR1 is LGHDT and CDR2 is YNNKEL (reference sequence). CDR3 size: 12 residues. The DNA of the CDR3 is TGTGCCAGCAGCCCACGGCGTGGACCCCTCCACTTT. This encodes CASSPRRGPLHF.

This clonotype was seen ten or more times. The gene calls are TRBV28 and TRBJ1-2; 8 bases map to TRBD1. Per germline, CDR1 MDHEN and CDR2 SYDVKM. J gave up 4 bases and V 4 bases, and 14 bases lay outside the gene matches. The CDR3 loop spans 17 amino acids. CDR3 in amino acids: CASSSYSTPGGIYGYTF. The CDR3 DNA sequence: TGTGCCAGCAGTTCTTACTCAACCCCAGGGGGCATCTATGGCTACACCTTC.

This clonotype was counted many times. The junction departs from the called germline gene at one end, perhaps through a read error. The rearrangement uses TRBV7-7 and TRBJ2-3; D unresolved. The germline gives CDR1 SSHAT, CDR2 FNYEAQ (reference sequence). The CDR3 has 15 residues. CDR3 sequence: CASSLGSSSTDTQYF. DNA for the CDR3: TGTGCTAGCAGCTTGGGCAGTTCTAGCACAGATACGCAGTATTTT.

This clonotype was counted many times. The chain employs TRBV6-5 and TRBJ2-2; the match to TRBD1 covers 8 bases. The V segment lost 5 bases and the J segment 1 base; nucleotides outside the gene matches: 0. Per germline, CDR1 MNHEY and CDR2 SVGAGI. The CDR3 has 14 residues. The CDR3 DNA reads TGTGCCAGCAGTGGACAGGGGAACACCGGGGAGCTGTTTTTT. Protein product: CASSGQGNTGELFF.

The chain has TRBV20-1 and TRBJ2-7; 7 bases align to TRBD2. Germline CDR1 reads DFQATT; CDR2 reads SNEGSKA (reference sequence). V lost 6 bases, J lost 3 bases, and 17 bases stayed unmatched. This CDR3 spans 16 amino acids. Here the CDR3 reads CSAVSGTQLQFYEQYF. CDR3 coding DNA: TGCAGTGCCGTCAGCGGGACCCAACTCCAATTCTACGAGCAGTACTTC.

This chain uses TRBV12-3 or TRBV12-4 with TRBJ1-1; 9 bases match TRBD1. The CDR3 has 14 amino acids. J gave up 5 bases and V 5 bases, and 6 bases lay outside the gene matches. CDR3 DNA: TGTGCCAGCAGTCCCAGACAGGGGGGTACTGAAGCTTTCTTT. Amino acid sequence: CASSPRQGGTEAFF.

In this sample, this clonotype turned up many times. The chain carries TRBV7-9 and TRBJ2-1; D remains ambiguous. Trimming stripped 6 bases from V and 1 base from J, with 4 bases between. This CDR3 comprises 12 residues. Germline CDR1 and CDR2: SEHNR and FQNEAQ (reference sequence). CDR3 in DNA: TGTGCCAGCAGTCCTTCCTACAATGAGCAGTTCTTC. Protein sequence: CASSPSYNEQFF.

This clonotype showed up many times. The chain employs TRBV29-1 and TRBJ2-3; 12 bases map to TRBD1. Germline CDR1 SQVTM, CDR2 ANQGSEA. Trimming took 0 bases from V and 4 from J; bases not matched to a gene: 2. The CDR3 has 15 residues. The CDR3 DNA follows: TGCAGCGTTGAAGAGGGACAGGGGGCATCAGATACGCAGTATTTT. It yields the protein CSVEEGQGASDTQYF.

This clonotype was found many times. The rearrangement uses TRBV7-2 and TRBJ2-5, with TRBD1 identical over 7 bases. Unmatched junction bases numbered 9, after V lost 4 bases and J lost 4 bases. This CDR3 region has 15 residues. The germline CDR1 and CDR2 sequences are SGHTA and FQGNSA. The CDR3 DNA reads as TGTGCCAGCAGCTCGCAACCAGGGGGTCGAGAGACCCAGTACTTC. This codes for CASSSQPGGRETQYF.

In this sample, this clonotype turned up many times. This sequence joins TRBV29-1 and TRBJ2-3, with 14 bases identical to TRBD2. J lost 0 bases, V lost 6 bases, and 8 bases had no gene match. The CDR3 runs 17 residues. Germline V gives CDR1 SQVTM, CDR2 ANQGSEA. CDR3 nucleotides: TGCAGCGTCCTGGGACTAGCGGGAGCTCCTAGCACAGATACGCAGTATTTT. Its translation: CSVLGLAGAPSTDTQYF.

The V and J genes are TRBV7-2 and TRBJ1-2; D gene unclear. In germline, CDR1 is SGHTA, CDR2 FQGNSA. This CDR3 has 12 residues. The V gene lost 5 bases and the J gene lost 4 bases, with 8 bases spanning the gap. The DNA of the CDR3 is TGTGCCAGCAGCAAAGACGGCTATGGCTACACCTTC. Translation: CASSKDGYGYTF.

This clonotype showed up many times. The chain uses TRBV5-1 and TRBJ2-5; D might be TRBD2 (5 bases). Germline CDR1 reads SGHRS; CDR2 reads YFSETQ. The V gene lost 0 bases and the J gene lost 1 base, with 13 bases spanning the gap. The CDR3 spans 16 residues. The CDR3 spells CASSLGGRAPQETQYF. The CDR3 DNA reads as TGCGCCAGCAGCTTGGGCGGGCGGGCCCCCCAAGAGACCCAGTACTTC.

This clonotype was detected a few times. The chain recombines TRBV28 with TRBJ2-7; TRBD1 or TRBD2 may be the D gene (5 bases each). Germline CDR1 reads MDHEN; CDR2 reads SYDVKM. V was cut by 6 bases and J by 5 bases, with 17 bases left in between. CDR3 length: 14 amino acids. CDR3 DNA: TGTGCCAGCAGCCCGGGCAGGGCCGGGAACGAGCAGTACTTC. Residues: CASSPGRAGNEQYF.

This clonotype was counted at least ten times. The chain carries TRBV12-3 or TRBV12-4 and TRBJ1-6, with D possibly matching TRBD1 (5 bases). V shed 5 bases and J shed 6 bases, with 11 bases lying between them. The length of the CDR3 is 14 residues. The CDR3 region has the DNA TGTGCCAGCAGTGGGGACGGACCTAATTCACCCCTCCACTTT. It is translated as CASSGDGPNSPLHF.

The chain is built from TRBV4-2 and TRBJ1-1, with D hard to call. In germline, CDR1 is LGHNA, CDR2 YNFKEQ. The CDR3 runs to 15 residues. The V and J ends lost 7 bases and 9 bases respectively, with 24 bases between them. For the CDR3, the DNA is TGTGCCAGCAACCACCTTTGGCCGGACGGCCTGAAAGCTTTCTTT. Residues: CASNHLWPDGLKAFF.

This clonotype occurred many times. The rearrangement links TRBV7-2 to TRBJ2-1, with TRBD2 as a possible D gene (7 bases). The CDR3 has 19 amino acids. Trimming pared 5 bases from V and 3 bases from J, leaving 26 bases between. Germline lookup yields CDR1 SGHTA and CDR2 FQGNSA. CDR3 protein: CASSPGAGGSSRLYNEQFF. The CDR3, as DNA: TGTGCCAGCAGCCCGGGGGCTGGCGGGAGCTCTAGACTCTACAATGAGCAGTTCTTC.